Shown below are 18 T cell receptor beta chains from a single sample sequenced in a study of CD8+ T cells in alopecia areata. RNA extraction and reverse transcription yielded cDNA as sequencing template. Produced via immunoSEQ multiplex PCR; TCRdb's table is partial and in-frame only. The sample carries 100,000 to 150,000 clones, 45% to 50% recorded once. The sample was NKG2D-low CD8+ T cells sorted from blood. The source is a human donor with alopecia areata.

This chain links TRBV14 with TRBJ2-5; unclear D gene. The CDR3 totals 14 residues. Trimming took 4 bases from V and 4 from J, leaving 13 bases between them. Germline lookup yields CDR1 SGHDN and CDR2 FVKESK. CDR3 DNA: TGTGCCAGCAGCCCCCGTGACGCGGTAGAGACCCAGTACTTC. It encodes CASSPRDAVETQYF.

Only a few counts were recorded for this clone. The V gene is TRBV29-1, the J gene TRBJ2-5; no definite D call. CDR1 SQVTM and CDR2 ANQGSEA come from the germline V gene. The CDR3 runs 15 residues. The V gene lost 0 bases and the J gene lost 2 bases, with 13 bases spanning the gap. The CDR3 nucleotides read TGCAGCGTTGAAGATCATGTCGTCGGGCAAGAGACCCAGTACTTC. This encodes CSVEDHVVGQETQYF. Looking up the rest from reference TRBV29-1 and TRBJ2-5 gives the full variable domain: SAVISQKPSRDICQRGTSLTIQCQVDSQVTMMFWYRQQPGQSLTLIATANQGSEATYESGFVIDKFPISRPNLTFSTLTVSNMSPEDSSIYLCSVEDHVVGQETQYFGPGTRLLVL.

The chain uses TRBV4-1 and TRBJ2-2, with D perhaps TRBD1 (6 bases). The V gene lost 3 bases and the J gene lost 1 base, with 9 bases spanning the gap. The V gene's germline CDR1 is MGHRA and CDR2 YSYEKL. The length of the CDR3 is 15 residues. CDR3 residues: CASSQGQENTGELFF. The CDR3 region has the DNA TGCGCCAGCAGCCAGGGACAAGAGAACACCGGGGAGCTGTTTTTT.

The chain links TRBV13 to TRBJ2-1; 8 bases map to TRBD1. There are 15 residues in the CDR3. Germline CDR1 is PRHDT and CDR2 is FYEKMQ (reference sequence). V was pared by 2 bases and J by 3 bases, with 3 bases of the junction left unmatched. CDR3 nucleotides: TGTGCCAGCAGCTTATGGACAGGGTTCTACAATGAGCAGTTCTTC. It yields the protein CASSLWTGFYNEQFF. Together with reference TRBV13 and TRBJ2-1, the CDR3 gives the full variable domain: AAGVIQSPRHLIKEKRETATLKCYPIPRHDTVYWYQQGPGQDPQFLISFYEKMQSDKGSIPDRFSAQQFSDYHSELNMSSLELGDSALYFCASSLWTGFYNEQFFGPGTRLTVL.

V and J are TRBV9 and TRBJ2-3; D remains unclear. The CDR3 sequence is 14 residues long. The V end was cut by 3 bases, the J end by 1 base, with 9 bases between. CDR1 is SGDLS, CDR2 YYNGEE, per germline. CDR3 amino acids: CASSEGLGTDTQYF. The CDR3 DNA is TGTGCCAGCAGCGAGGGTCTCGGCACAGATACGCAGTATTTT.

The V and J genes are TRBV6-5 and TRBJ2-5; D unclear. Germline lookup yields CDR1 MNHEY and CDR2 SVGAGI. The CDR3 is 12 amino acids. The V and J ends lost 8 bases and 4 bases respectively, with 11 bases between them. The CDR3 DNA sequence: TGTGCCAGCGGAGACATGGCAGAGACCCAGTACTTC. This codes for CASGDMAETQYF.

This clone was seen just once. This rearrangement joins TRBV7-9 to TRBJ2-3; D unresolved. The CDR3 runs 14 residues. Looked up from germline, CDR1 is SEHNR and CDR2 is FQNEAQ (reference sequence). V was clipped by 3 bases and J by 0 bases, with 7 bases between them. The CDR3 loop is CASSFQSSTDTQYF. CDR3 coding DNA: TGTGCCAGCAGCTTTCAATCTAGCACAGATACGCAGTATTTT. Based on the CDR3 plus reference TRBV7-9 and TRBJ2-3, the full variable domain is DTGVSQNPRHKITKRGQNVTFRCDPISEHNRLYWYRQTLGQGPEFLTYFQNEAQLEKSRLLSDRFSAERPKGSFSTLEIQRTEQGDSAMYLCASSFQSSTDTQYFGPGTRLTVL.

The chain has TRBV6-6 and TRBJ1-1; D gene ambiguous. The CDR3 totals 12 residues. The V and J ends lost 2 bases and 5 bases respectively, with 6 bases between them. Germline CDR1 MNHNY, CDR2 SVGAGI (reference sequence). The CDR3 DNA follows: TGTGCCAGCAGTTACGGCGGGACTGAAGCTTTCTTT. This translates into CASSYGGTEAFF.

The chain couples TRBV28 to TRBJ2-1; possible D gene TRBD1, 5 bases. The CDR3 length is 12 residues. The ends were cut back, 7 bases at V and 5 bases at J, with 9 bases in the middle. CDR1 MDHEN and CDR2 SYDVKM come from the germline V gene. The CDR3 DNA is TGTGCCAGCACTCAGGGTAACAATGAGCAGTTCTTC. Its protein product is CASTQGNNEQFF.

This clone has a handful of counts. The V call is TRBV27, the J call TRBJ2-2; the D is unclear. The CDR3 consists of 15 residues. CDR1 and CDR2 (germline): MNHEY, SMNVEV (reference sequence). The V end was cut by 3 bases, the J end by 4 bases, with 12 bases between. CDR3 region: CASSLTADGTGELFF. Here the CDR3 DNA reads TGTGCCAGCAGTTTGACTGCCGATGGCACCGGGGAGCTGTTTTTT.

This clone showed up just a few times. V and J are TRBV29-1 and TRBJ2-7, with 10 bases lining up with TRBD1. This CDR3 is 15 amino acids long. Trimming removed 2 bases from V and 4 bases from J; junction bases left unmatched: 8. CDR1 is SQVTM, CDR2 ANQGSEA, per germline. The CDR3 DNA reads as TGCAGCGTTGAACCCGATGGGACAGGGGAGTACGAGCAGTACTTC. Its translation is CSVEPDGTGEYEQYF.

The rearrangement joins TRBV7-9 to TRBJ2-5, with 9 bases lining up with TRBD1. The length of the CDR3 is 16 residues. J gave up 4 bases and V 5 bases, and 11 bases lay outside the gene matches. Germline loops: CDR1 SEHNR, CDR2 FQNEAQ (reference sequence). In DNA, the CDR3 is TGTGCCAGCAGCCTCTCTCCAGACAGGGGGAGAGAGACCCAGTACTTC. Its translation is CASSLSPDRGRETQYF.

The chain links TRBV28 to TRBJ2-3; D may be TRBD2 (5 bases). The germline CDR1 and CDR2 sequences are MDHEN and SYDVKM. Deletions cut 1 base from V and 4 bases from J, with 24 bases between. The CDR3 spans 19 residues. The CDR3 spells CASSLFPRGLAGIPDTQYF. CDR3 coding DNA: TGTGCCAGCAGTTTATTTCCCCGTGGGCTAGCTGGGATCCCAGATACGCAGTATTTT.

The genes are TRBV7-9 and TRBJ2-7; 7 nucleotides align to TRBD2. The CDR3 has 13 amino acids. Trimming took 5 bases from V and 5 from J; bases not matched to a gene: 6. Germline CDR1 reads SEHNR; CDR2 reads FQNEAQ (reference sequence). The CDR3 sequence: CASSPVAGHEQYF. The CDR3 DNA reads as TGTGCCAGCAGCCCGGTAGCGGGCCACGAGCAGTACTTC.

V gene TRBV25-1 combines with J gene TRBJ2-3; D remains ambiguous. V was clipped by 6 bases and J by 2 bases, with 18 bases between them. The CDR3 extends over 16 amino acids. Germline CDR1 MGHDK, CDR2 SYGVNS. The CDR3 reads CASSPGSPTYTDTQYF. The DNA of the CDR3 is TGTGCCAGCAGCCCCGGGTCTCCTACCTACACAGATACGCAGTATTTT.

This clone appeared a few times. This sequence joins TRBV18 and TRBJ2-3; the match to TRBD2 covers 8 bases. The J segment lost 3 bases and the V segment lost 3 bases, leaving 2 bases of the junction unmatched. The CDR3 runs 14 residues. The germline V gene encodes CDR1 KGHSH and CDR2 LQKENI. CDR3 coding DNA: TGTGCCAGCTCACCCGCGGGAGGAACAGATACGCAGTATTTT. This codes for CASSPAGGTDTQYF.

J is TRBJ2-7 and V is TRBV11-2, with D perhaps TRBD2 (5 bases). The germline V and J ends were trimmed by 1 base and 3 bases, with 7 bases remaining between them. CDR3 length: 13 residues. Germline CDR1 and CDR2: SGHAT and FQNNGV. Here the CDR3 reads CASSLGENYEQYF. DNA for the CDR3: TGTGCCAGCAGCTTAGGGGAGAACTACGAGCAGTACTTC.

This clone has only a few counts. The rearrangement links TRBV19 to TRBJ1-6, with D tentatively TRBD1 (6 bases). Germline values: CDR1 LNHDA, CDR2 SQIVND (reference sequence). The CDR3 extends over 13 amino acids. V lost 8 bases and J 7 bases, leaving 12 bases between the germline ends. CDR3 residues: CASVGQNNSPLHF. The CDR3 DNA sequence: TGTGCCAGTGTTGGACAGAACAATTCACCCCTCCACTTT.